The 6 T cell receptor beta chains in this list originate from one sample, sequenced in a study of T cells in Graves' hyperthyroidism and ophthalmopathy. From RNA transcripts, TCR beta CDR3 regions were amplified. HTBI primers were the set used in a first-round RT-PCR of the TCR CDR3. TCRdb re-analysed the multiplex PCR reads in MiXCR, keeping a single row per CDR3 protein. The profile covers roughly 500,000 distinct CDR3 sequences, with over 35% appearing a single time and about two fifths taken by the ten largest. Sequencing was performed on peripheral blood or thyroid tissue (not recorded which). These receptors originate from an adult woman with Graves' disease, either hyperthyroidism or ophthalmopathy (not recorded which).

Many counts were recorded for this clonotype. The chain uses TRBV20-1 and TRBJ1-6, with D possibly being TRBD1 (5 bases). Trimming took 7 bases from V and 5 from J, leaving 12 bases between them. Germline assignment: CDR1 DFQATT and CDR2 SNEGSKA (reference sequence). The CDR3 contains 13 residues. Here the CDR3 reads CSVQQEHNSPLHF. The CDR3 DNA is TGCAGTGTACAACAGGAACATAATTCACCCCTCCACTTT.

This clonotype was detected ten times or more. V is TRBV29-1 and J is TRBJ1-2; the D is unclear. The V end lost 2 bases, the J end lost 0 bases, and 4 bases lay between the germline ends. The germline CDR1 and CDR2 sequences are SQVTM and ANQGSEA. The CDR3 is 12 residues long. CDR3 region: CSVERTNYGYTF. CDR3 sequence (DNA): TGCAGCGTTGAACGGACTAACTATGGCTACACCTTC.

This clonotype was recorded many times. The rearrangement links TRBV10-3 to TRBJ2-7; 10 bases align to TRBD1. Germline lookup yields CDR1 ENHRY and CDR2 SYGVKD. Trimming cost V 5 bases and J 2 bases; bases outside gene matches: 6. The CDR3 sequence is 15 residues long. Here the CDR3 reads CAISYPGQGTYEQYF. In nucleotides, the CDR3 is TGTGCCATCAGTTACCCGGGACAGGGGACCTACGAGCAGTACTTC.

The V call is TRBV29-1, the J call TRBJ1-2; D might be TRBD1 (5 bases). Between the trimmed V and J ends, which lost 3 bases and 6 bases, there was a span of 17 bases. The CDR3 covers 14 residues. Germline V CDR1 and CDR2: SQVTM, ANQGSEA. The CDR3 loop is CSVDGGVEVHGYTF. CDR3 coding DNA: TGCAGCGTTGATGGGGGTGTGGAGGTACATGGCTACACCTTC. Combining the CDR3 with reference TRBV29-1 and TRBJ1-2 gives the whole variable domain SAVISQKPSRDICQRGTSLTIQCQVDSQVTMMFWYRQQPGQSLTLIATANQGSEATYESGFVIDKFPISRPNLTFSTLTVSNMSPEDSSIYLCSVDGGVEVHGYTFGSGTRLTVV.

V usage is TRBV27 and J usage is TRBJ2-2; D is unclear. V was trimmed by 3 bases and J by 0 bases, leaving 8 bases between them. This CDR3 is built from 15 residues. Germline CDR1 reads MNHEY; CDR2 reads SMNVEV (reference sequence). The CDR3 bases are TGTGCCAGCAGTTTGAATGGGGCGAACACCGGGGAGCTGTTTTTT. This sequence encodes CASSLNGANTGELFF.

This clonotype appeared many times. The chain joins TRBV10-3 to TRBJ1-6; 7 nucleotides match TRBD1. V shed 6 bases, J shed 10 bases, and the junction held 15 bases outside the gene matches. Germline lookup yields CDR1 ENHRY and CDR2 SYGVKD. CDR3 size: 16 residues. CDR3: CAIRVKVGTVFSPLHF. In nucleotides, the CDR3 is TGTGCCATCAGGGTTAAGGTCGGGACAGTCTTCTCACCCCTCCACTTT.